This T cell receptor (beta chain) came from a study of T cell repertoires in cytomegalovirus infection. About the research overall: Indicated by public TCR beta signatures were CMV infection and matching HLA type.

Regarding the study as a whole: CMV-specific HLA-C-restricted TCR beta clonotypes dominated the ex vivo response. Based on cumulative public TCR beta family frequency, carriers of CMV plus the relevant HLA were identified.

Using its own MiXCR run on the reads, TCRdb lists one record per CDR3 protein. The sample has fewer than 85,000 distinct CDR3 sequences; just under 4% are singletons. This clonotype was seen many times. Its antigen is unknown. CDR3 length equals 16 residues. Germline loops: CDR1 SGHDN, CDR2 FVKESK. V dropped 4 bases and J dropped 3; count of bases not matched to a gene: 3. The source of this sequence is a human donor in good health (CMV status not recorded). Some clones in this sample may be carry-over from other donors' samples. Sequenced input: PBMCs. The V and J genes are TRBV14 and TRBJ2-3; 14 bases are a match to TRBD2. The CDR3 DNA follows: TGTGCCAGCAGCCGGGGACTAGCGGGGGCAACAGATACGCAGTATTTT. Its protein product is CASSRGLAGATDTQYF.